Listed here are 18 T cell receptor beta chains from one sample, sequenced in a study of blood T cell repertoires in COVID-19. Sequenced by immunoSEQ multiplex PCR; TCRdb stores in-frame clones only, minus some. The sample holds more than 85,000 clones, 70% to 90% seen once. The sample taken for sequencing was peripheral blood. The receptors were sampled from a man aged 45-65 years with active COVID-19.

The chain couples TRBV5-5 to TRBJ2-7; unclear D gene. The V end was cut by 1 base, the J end by 6 bases, with 17 bases between. From germline, CDR1 is SGHKS and CDR2 YYEKEE (reference sequence). The CDR3 covers 15 residues. The CDR3 loop is CASSLRLEGLVEQYF. CDR3 DNA: TGTGCCAGCAGCTTGAGGCTAGAAGGCCTCGTCGAGCAGTACTTC. Full variable domain (outside the CDR3, taken from reference TRBV5-5 and TRBJ2-7): DAGVTQSPTHLIKTRGQQVTLRCSPISGHKSVSWYQQVLGQGPQFIFQYYEKEERGRGNFPDRFSARQFPNYSSELNVNALLLGDSALYLCASSLRLEGLVEQYFGPGTRLTVT.

J is TRBJ2-1 and V is TRBV5-4; 10 nucleotides align to TRBD2. Germline loops: CDR1 SGHNT, CDR2 YYREEE (reference sequence). V lost 0 bases to trimming and J lost 9 bases; unmatched junction nucleotides: 3. The CDR3 loop spans 14 amino acids. The CDR3 nucleotides are TGTGCCAGCAGCTTGGAGGCTAGCGGGGGTGAGCAGTTCTTC. Translating it yields CASSLEASGGEQFF.

The gene calls are TRBV10-3 and TRBJ2-7; TRBD1 is a possible D gene (6 bases). Germline loops: CDR1 ENHRY, CDR2 SYGVKD. The CDR3 length is 12 residues. V shed 5 bases and J shed 3 bases, with 8 bases lying between them. The CDR3 sequence: CAISKQGYEQYF. DNA of the CDR3: TGTGCCATCAGTAAACAGGGCTACGAGCAGTACTTC.

CDR3: CASSISGGTVPDTQYF. CDR3 nucleotides: TGCGCCAGCAGCATCTCAGGGGGCACGGTTCCAGATACGCAGTATTTT. The rearrangement links TRBV5-1 to TRBJ2-3; 8 nucleotides agree with TRBD1. Looked up from germline, CDR1 is SGHRS and CDR2 is YFSETQ. The CDR3 length is 16 residues. The trim removed 4 bases at V and 4 bases at J, leaving 11 bases unmatched.

As for this clone: One end of the junction does not line up with germline, which may come from a read error. The chain carries TRBV7-7 and TRBJ2-2; D is possibly TRBD1 (5 bases). Per the germline V gene, CDR1 is SSHAT and CDR2 is FNYEAQ (reference sequence). The CDR3 extends over 15 amino acids. CDR3 DNA: TGTGCTAGCAGCTTTAGAACAGGGAACACCGGGGAGCTGTTTTTT. Translated: CASSFRTGNTGELFF.

The chain has TRBV6-2 or TRBV6-3 and TRBJ1-1, with D perhaps TRBD1 (5 bases). The germline gives CDR1 MNHEY, CDR2 SVGEGT. The V and J ends lost 5 bases and 3 bases respectively, with 16 bases between them. This CDR3 has 15 residues. This CDR3 reads CASSGPAGVHTEAFF. The CDR3 coding sequence is TGTGCCAGCAGTGGACCCGCGGGGGTTCACACTGAAGCTTTCTTT.

The rearrangement links TRBV5-1 to TRBJ1-1; D unresolved. Trimming removed 0 bases from V and 1 base from J, with 4 bases in between. The germline gives CDR1 SGHRS, CDR2 YFSETQ. This CDR3 is 13 amino acids long. This chain's CDR3 is CASSLGGNTEAFF. CDR3 DNA sequence: TGCGCCAGCAGCTTGGGAGGGAACACTGAAGCTTTCTTT.

This rearrangement joins TRBV19 to TRBJ1-3, with unresolved D. This CDR3 has 14 residues. Trimming stripped 7 bases from V and 1 base from J, with 11 bases between. Per the germline V gene, CDR1 is LNHDA and CDR2 is SQIVND (reference sequence). Here the CDR3 DNA reads TGTGCCAGTACCGATACGGGGTCTGGAAACACCATATATTTT. This gives the protein CASTDTGSGNTIYF.

The chain is built from TRBV3-1 (or the pseudogene TRBV3-2) and TRBJ1-1; no clear D gene. Germline CDR1 LGHDT, CDR2 YNNKEL (reference sequence). CDR3 length: 13 amino acids. V was pared by 4 bases and J by 1 base, with 7 bases between. CDR3 region: CASSLTPNTEAFF. DNA for the CDR3: TGTGCCAGCAGCCTGACACCGAACACTGAAGCTTTCTTT.

V and J are TRBV9 and TRBJ2-7, with D tentatively TRBD1 (6 bases). The CDR3 consists of 14 residues. Trimming pared 5 bases from V and 1 base from J, leaving 13 bases between. From germline, CDR1 is SGDLS and CDR2 YYNGEE. The CDR3: CASRRKDSSYEQYF. The CDR3 DNA is TGTGCCAGCAGGAGAAAGGACAGTTCCTACGAGCAGTACTTC.

The chain joins TRBV7-8 to TRBJ1-1, with no clear D. This CDR3 has 15 residues. The V end was cut by 4 bases, the J end by 1 base, with 13 bases between. CDR1 is SGHVS, CDR2 FQNEAQ, per germline. The CDR3 spells CASSSRGGPNTEAFF. CDR3 in DNA: TGTGCCAGCAGCTCCCGGGGAGGACCGAACACTGAAGCTTTCTTT. Supplemented by reference TRBV7-8 and TRBJ1-1, the full variable domain reads GAGVSQSPRYKVAKRGQDVALRCDPISGHVSLFWYQQALGQGPEFLTYFQNEAQLDKSGLPSDRFFAERPEGSVSTLKIQRTQQEDSAVYLCASSSRGGPNTEAFFGQGTRLTVV.

The chain uses TRBV5-4 and TRBJ2-3, with TRBD2 matching 13 bases. The trim removed 3 bases at V and 6 bases at J, leaving 7 bases unmatched. Germline CDR1 SGHNT, CDR2 YYREEE (reference sequence). The CDR3 loop spans 16 amino acids. CDR3 amino acids: CASSSTTSGGADTQYF. The CDR3 coding sequence is TGTGCCAGCAGCTCCACAACTAGCGGGGGGGCGGATACGCAGTATTTT.

The chain uses TRBV18 and TRBJ1-6, with unresolved D. The CDR3 covers 17 residues. From germline, CDR1 is KGHSH and CDR2 LQKENI. Trimming pared 0 bases from V and 0 bases from J, leaving 9 bases between. The CDR3: CASSPPEGSSYNSPLHF. The DNA for the CDR3 is TGTGCCAGCTCACCACCGGAAGGGAGCTCCTATAATTCACCCCTCCACTTT.

This rearrangement joins TRBV9 to TRBJ1-4; perhaps TRBD1 as D (5 bases). The length of the CDR3 is 15 residues. V lost 3 bases and J lost 0, with 9 bases in between. In germline, CDR1 is SGDLS, CDR2 YYNGEE. CDR3 amino acids: CASSAQGATNEKLFF. The CDR3, as DNA: TGTGCCAGCAGCGCCCAGGGTGCAACTAATGAAAAACTGTTTTTT.

This rearrangement joins TRBV27 to TRBJ1-2, with a weak D call TRBD1 (5 bases). Germline CDR1 MNHEY, CDR2 SMNVEV (reference sequence). The CDR3 length is 14 residues. Deletions cut 6 bases from V and 1 base from J, with 12 bases between. CDR3 sequence (DNA): TGTGCCAGCAGACGGGGGGGAGGTAACTATGGCTACACCTTC. Translating it yields CASRRGGGNYGYTF.

This chain joins TRBV19 and TRBJ1-5; D gene uncertain. Germline CDR1 is LNHDA and CDR2 is SQIVND (reference sequence). V lost 3 bases and J lost 7, with 13 bases in between. This CDR3 region has 14 residues. In DNA, the CDR3 is TGTGCCAGTAGTATTACTACTCTCGGACAGCCCCAGCATTTT. Protein sequence: CASSITTLGQPQHF.

This clone showed up many times. The V and J genes are TRBV6-5 and TRBJ1-1; the D gene is possibly TRBD1 (5 bases). This CDR3 region has 14 residues. V gave up 2 bases and J gave up 3 bases, with 10 bases separating them. Germline V CDR1 and CDR2: MNHEY, SVGAGI. CDR3 DNA: TGTGCCAGCAGTTACCTATGGGGCGACACTGAAGCTTTCTTT. This gives the protein CASSYLWGDTEAFF.

The chain carries TRBV5-1 and TRBJ2-2, with 12 nucleotides matching TRBD1. V lost 1 base, J lost 5 bases, and 6 bases stayed unmatched. The CDR3 is 17 amino acids. Germline assignment: CDR1 SGHRS and CDR2 YFSETQ. The CDR3 spells CASSLPGQGAGTGELFF. The CDR3 DNA sequence: TGCGCCAGCAGCTTGCCGGGACAGGGGGCCGGGACCGGGGAGCTGTTTTTT.